One sample yielded the 13 T cell receptor beta chains listed below, sequenced in a study of blood T cell repertoires in COVID-19. The assay was immunoSEQ multiplex PCR, and TCRdb's table has in-frame clones only and misses some. The sample carries around 170,000 clones, about four fifths recorded once. Sequencing was performed on peripheral blood. Receptors were obtained from a man aged 18 to 29 with active or convalescent COVID-19.

The chain joins TRBV5-1 to TRBJ2-3, with TRBD1 matching over 7 bases. This CDR3 region has 13 residues. V was clipped by 6 bases and J by 4 bases; unmatched bases: 5. Germline values: CDR1 SGHRS, CDR2 YFSETQ. CDR3 nucleotide sequence: TGCGCCAGCACCCAGACAGGGCCAGATACGCAGTATTTT. Amino acids: CASTQTGPDTQYF.

The CDR3 DNA reads as TGTGCCAGCAGTATATACGGGACAGTCAAGAGCAATCAGCCCCAGCATTTT. Translation gives CASSIYGTVKSNQPQHF. The rearrangement joins TRBV27 to TRBJ1-5, with TRBD1 identical over 7 bases. CDR1 and CDR2 from the germline V gene are MNHEY and SMNVEV (reference sequence). Trimming at V came to 5 bases and at J to 1 base, leaving 11 bases not matched to a gene. The CDR3 length is 17 residues.

The chain has TRBV18 and TRBJ2-1; 12 nucleotides line up with TRBD2. V gave up 10 bases and J gave up 8 bases; unmatched junction bases: 6. The CDR3 has 13 amino acids. From germline, CDR1 is KGHSH and CDR2 LQKENI. The CDR3: CATKTSGSDEQFF. The DNA for the CDR3 is TGTGCCACGAAGACTAGCGGGAGCGATGAGCAGTTCTTC.

The gene calls are TRBV19 and TRBJ2-7; tentatively, D is TRBD2 (5 bases). CDR3 length: 14 residues. CDR1 and CDR2 (germline): LNHDA, SQIVND (reference sequence). Deletions cut 5 bases from V and 4 bases from J, with 15 bases between. The CDR3 protein is CASSGPRGIYEQYF. For the CDR3, the DNA is TGTGCCAGTAGTGGGCCTAGAGGGATATACGAGCAGTACTTC.

The rearrangement links TRBV6-5 to TRBJ2-3, with TRBD2 matching over 9 bases. This CDR3 contains 15 residues. V gave up 7 bases and J gave up 4 bases; unmatched junction bases: 9. CDR1 and CDR2 from the germline V gene are MNHEY and SVGAGI. DNA for the CDR3: TGTGCCAGCACCGATAGCGGGAGCCCCTCAGATACGCAGTATTTT. Encoded protein: CASTDSGSPSDTQYF.

V usage is TRBV9 and J usage is TRBJ2-3; 7 positions match TRBD1. V dropped 0 bases and J dropped 4; count of bases not matched to a gene: 5. This CDR3 has 15 amino acids. The germline V gene has CDR1 SGDLS and CDR2 YYNGEE. The CDR3 loop reads CASSVGQGWADTQYF. CDR3 in DNA: TGTGCCAGCAGCGTAGGACAGGGTTGGGCAGATACGCAGTATTTT.

The chain is built from TRBV5-1 and TRBJ2-5; no clear D gene. Per the germline V gene, CDR1 is SGHRS and CDR2 is YFSETQ. V dropped 4 bases and J dropped 1 base, with 8 bases sitting between them. The CDR3 contains 13 residues. CDR3 DNA: TGCGCCAGCAGCCCCGAGTTCCAAGAGACCCAGTACTTC. The encoded protein is CASSPEFQETQYF.

V and J are TRBV10-2 and TRBJ2-5; 7 nucleotides line up with TRBD2. Germline V gene lookup returns CDR1 WSHSY and CDR2 SAAADI. Germline trimming cut 5 bases from V and 3 bases from J; bases unmatched to any gene: 0. The CDR3 sequence is 12 residues long. CDR3 protein: CASSLAEETQYF. CDR3 nucleotide sequence: TGCGCCAGCAGTCTAGCGGAAGAGACCCAGTACTTC.

This sequence joins TRBV10-1 and TRBJ2-6, with TRBD2 matching 7 bases. Germline assignment: CDR1 WNHNN and CDR2 SYGVQD (reference sequence). The CDR3 runs 19 residues. V lost 7 bases to trimming and J lost 1 base; unmatched junction nucleotides: 16. CDR3 bases: TGCGCCAGCATACACAGACTAGCACGATCTTCATCTGGGGCCAACGTCCTGACTTTC. Translated: CASIHRLARSSSGANVLTF.

V usage is TRBV20-1 and J usage is TRBJ2-5; TRBD2 agrees at 12 bases. Germline V gene sequence: CDR1 DFQATT, CDR2 SNEGSKA (reference sequence). With 3 bases clipped from V and 5 bases from J, the junction kept 10 bases outside the gene matches. This CDR3 is 16 amino acids long. CDR3 bases: TGCAGTGCTAGTCTACTAGCGGGAGGTTTTACCGAGACCCAGTACTTC. This encodes CSASLLAGGFTETQYF.

V usage is TRBV2 and J usage is TRBJ1-2; no clear D gene. Germline lookup yields CDR1 SNHLY and CDR2 FYNNEI. Deletions cut 3 bases from V and 4 bases from J, with 6 bases between. The CDR3 contains 12 residues. DNA for the CDR3: TGTGCCAGCAGTGACTTGTTCTATGGCTACACCTTC. This encodes CASSDLFYGYTF. Drawing the rest from reference TRBV2 and TRBJ1-2, the complete variable domain is EPEVTQTPSHQVTQMGQEVILRCVPISNHLYFYWYRQILGQKVEFLVSFYNNEISEKSEIFDDQFSVERPDGSNFTLKIRSTKLEDSAMYFCASSDLFYGYTFGSGTRLTVV.

The V gene is TRBV19, the J gene TRBJ1-1; D not resolved. The CDR3 sequence is 13 residues long. CDR1 is LNHDA and CDR2 is SQIVND in the germline V gene (reference sequence). V was trimmed by 5 bases and J by 2 bases, leaving 9 bases between them. CDR3 protein: CASSSTENTEAFF. The CDR3 DNA is TGTGCCAGTAGTTCCACAGAAAACACTGAAGCTTTCTTT.

The chain carries TRBV11-2 and TRBJ1-1; the D is unclear. CDR1 and CDR2 from the germline V gene are SGHAT and FQNNGV. The length of the CDR3 is 11 residues. V dropped 5 bases and J dropped 3 bases, with 4 bases sitting between them. The DNA of the CDR3 is TGTGCCAGCAGCCACTACACTGAAGCTTTCTTT. Translated: CASSHYTEAFF.